This T cell receptor beta chain originates from a study of beta chain features in type 1 diabetes. The V gene's germline CDR1 is MNHEY and CDR2 SVGAGI. V gave up 5 bases and J gave up 15 bases; unmatched junction bases: 15. This CDR3 contains 14 residues. cDNA synthesis used the whole RNA isolate, giving expressed TCRB sequences. Assay: immunoSEQ multiplex PCR; the TCRdb copy retains only in-frame clones and omits some. The data contain about 350,000 clones, less than 20% of them singletons. Points on this clone: What it recognizes is unknown.

Whole-study results and caveats: Diminished insertions and augmented deletions at VDJ junctions characterized type 1 diabetes patients.

Sequences were obtained from naive CD4+ T cells from blood. This TCR came from a woman under 30 in good health. J is TRBJ2-1 and V is TRBV6-5, with 8 positions matching TRBD2. The CDR3 region has the DNA TGTGCCAGCAGTCCCAGGACGGGGGGGTTACCCTCGTTCTTC. The encoded protein is CASSPRTGGLPSFF.